This is a list of T cell receptor beta chains from one sample in a study of regulatory T cells in long-lasting Graves disease. TCRdb independently ran MiXCR on the multiplex PCR reads; one entry per CDR3 protein. Of around 450,000 distinct CDR3 sequences listed, 15% are singletons. The same data also went into a second study, on T cells in Graves' hyperthyroidism and ophthalmopathy.

The sample in question was peripheral blood mononuclear cells (PBMCs), obtained at new diagnosis, from a patient treated with antithyroid drugs. The receptors come from a woman aged 25 to 39 with Graves disease. The CDR3 runs from the conserved cysteine through the conserved F or W. D genes are given only for firm matches. A clone size is listed for some rows: how often the clone was seen (once, few, many), or a class if it is expanded.

clone_size d_call j_call v_call cdr3_aa cdr3_nt
few . TRBJ1-5 TRBV7-9 CASSLSSGQPQHF TGTGCCAGCAGCTTATCCTCGGGGCAGCCCCAGCATTTT
many TRBD1 TRBJ1-3 TRBV20-1 CSARTGPGNTIYF TGCAGTGCTAGGACAGGGCCTGGAAACACCATATATTTT
. . TRBJ2-1 TRBV29-1 CSVEASGALDYNEQFF TGCAGCGTTGAAGCGTCGGGAGCCTTAGACTACAATGAGCAGTTCTTC
many TRBD2 TRBJ2-7 TRBV10-3 CAISETSGSSYEQYF TGTGCCATCAGTGAGACTAGCGGGAGCTCCTACGAGCAGTACTTC
. . TRBJ2-7 TRBV2 CASSDHGGYEQYF TGTGCCAGCAGTGACCATGGTGGATACGAGCAGTACTTC
few TRBD2 TRBJ2-3 TRBV20-1 CSAGTSGRATDTQYF TGCAGTGCTGGGACTAGCGGGAGGGCCACAGATACGCAGTATTTT
few . TRBJ2-7 TRBV7-2 CASSLSGTEVYEQYF TGTGCCAGCAGCTTGTCCGGGACGGAGGTCTACGAGCAGTACTTC
many . TRBJ1-1 TRBV6-2/TRBV6-3 CASSRRPPPNTEAFF TGTGCCAGCAGCAGAAGACCGCCTCCGAACACTGAAGCTTTCTTT
. . TRBJ2-2 TRBV9 CASSVAETNTGELFF TGTGCCAGCAGCGTAGCGGAAACGAACACCGGGGAGCTGTTTTTT
. . TRBJ1-3 TRBV27 CASRGGSGNTIYF TGTGCCAGCCGAGGGGGGTCTGGAAACACCATATATTTT
many TRBD2 TRBJ2-7 TRBV20-1 CSARDQVRAGGREQYF TGCAGTGCTAGAGATCAGGTTAGGGCGGGAGGTAGGGAGCAGTACTTC
many . TRBJ2-1 TRBV20-1 CSARDLLYNEQFF TGCAGTGCTCGGGACTTGTTATACAATGAGCAGTTCTTC
. TRBD2 TRBJ2-1 TRBV19 CASSSGTSGRAGNKQFF TGTGCCAGTAGTTCAGGGACTAGCGGGAGGGCCGGTAATAAGCAGTTCTTC
few . TRBJ2-4 TRBV27 CAAQDLAKNIQYF TGTGCCGCCCAAGATCTAGCCAAAAACATTCAGTACTTC
many . TRBJ2-3 TRBV7-9 CASSFPATGWGSTDTQYF TGTGCCAGCAGCTTTCCGGCGACAGGCTGGGGATCCACAGATACGCAGTATTTT
many . TRBJ2-6 TRBV28 CALGRGGSGANVLTF TGTGCCCTCGGAAGGGGCGGCTCTGGGGCCAACGTCCTGACTTTC
many . TRBJ1-1 TRBV12-3/TRBV12-4 CASSLGSTEAFF TGTGCCAGCAGCTTGGGGTCTACTGAAGCTTTCTTT
. TRBD2 TRBJ2-1 TRBV10-3 CAISGLAGDEQFF TGTGCCATCAGTGGACTAGCGGGAGATGAGCAGTTCTTC
many TRBD2 TRBJ2-3 TRBV12-3/TRBV12-4 CASGGLAGGTDTQYF TGTGCCAGCGGGGGGCTAGCGGGAGGCACAGATACGCAGTATTTT
many TRBD1 TRBJ2-5 TRBV28 CASSSGGWETQYF TGTGCCAGCAGCTCAGGGGGCTGGGAGACCCAGTACTTC
many . TRBJ2-3 TRBV12-3/TRBV12-4 CAILSDTQYF TGTGCCATCTTGTCGGATACGCAGTATTTT
. . TRBJ1-6 TRBV6-2/TRBV6-3 CASSYGTLNNSPLHF TGTGCCAGCAGTTACGGGACACTGAATAATTCACCCCTCCACTTT
few . TRBJ1-2 TRBV19 CASSIAKNYGYTF TGTGCCAGTAGTATCGCCAAAAACTATGGCTACACCTTC
few . TRBJ2-1 TRBV29-1 CSVLRGGDEQFF TGCAGCGTCCTGAGGGGAGGTGATGAGCAGTTCTTC
many TRBD1 TRBJ2-2 TRBV9 CASSVPTGVVDTGELFF TGTGCCAGCAGCGTTCCAACAGGGGTCGTCGACACCGGGGAGCTGTTTTTT
many TRBD2 TRBJ2-2 TRBV2 CASSVRREYSSPNTGELFF TGTGCCAGCAGTGTACGGCGGGAGTACTCAAGCCCGAACACCGGGGAGCTGTTTTTT
few . TRBJ2-7 TRBV6-6 CASSYSSGLSYEQYF TGTGCCAGCAGTTACTCGAGTGGTTTGTCCTACGAGCAGTACTTC
many . TRBJ2-7 TRBV11-2 CASSIGQSSYEQYF TGTGCCAGCAGCATTGGACAGTCTTCCTACGAGCAGTACTTC
. . TRBJ2-3 TRBV20-1 CSAGQSSTDTQYF TGCAGTGCTGGACAGTCTAGCACAGATACGCAGTATTTT
. . TRBJ1-2 TRBV19 CASSRSSTQSSPGYTF TGTGCCAGTAGTAGATCTTCGACGCAGTCTAGCCCGGGCTACACCTTC
few . TRBJ2-5 TRBV24-1 CATSDLGTAEETQYF TGTGCCACCAGTGATTTGGGGACTGCAGAAGAGACCCAGTACTTC
. TRBD2 TRBJ2-5 TRBV5-1 CASIKGSSGREKTQYF TGCGCCAGCATAAAGGGATCCAGCGGGAGGGAGAAGACCCAGTACTTC
many TRBD2 TRBJ2-1 TRBV20-1 CSAKRLAGYNEQFF TGCAGTGCTAAAAGGCTAGCGGGTTACAATGAGCAGTTCTTC
. . TRBJ1-3 TRBV30 CAWGALAGDTIYF TGTGCCTGGGGTGCCTTGGCCGGGGACACCATATATTTT
. . TRBJ1-1 TRBV19 CASLAGGGTEAFF TGTGCCAGCCTGGCGGGGGGAGGGACTGAAGCTTTCTTT
. . TRBJ1-2 TRBV11-2 CASSLAAGYTF TGTGCCAGCAGCTTAGCGGCTGGCTACACCTTC
many . TRBJ1-5 TRBV30 CAWSTGWVDNQPQHF TGTGCCTGGAGTACAGGGTGGGTGGATAATCAGCCCCAGCATTTT
many . TRBJ2-2 TRBV28 CASSPNGNTGELFF TGTGCCAGCAGTCCCAATGGGAACACCGGGGAGCTGTTTTTT
few . TRBJ1-2 TRBV20-1 CSAPGMDYGGGYTF TGCAGTGCCCCCGGGATGGATTACGGAGGTGGCTACACCTTC
many . TRBJ1-5 TRBV3-1 CASSQDTLSNQPQHF TGTGCCAGCAGCCAAGATACACTTTCCAATCAGCCCCAGCATTTT
many TRBD2 TRBJ2-1 TRBV27 CASSSLAGGVHEQFF TGTGCCAGCAGTTCACTAGCGGGAGGGGTCCATGAGCAGTTCTTC
many . TRBJ2-2 TRBV18 CASSRDRSNTGELFF TGTGCCAGCTCACGGGACCGATCGAACACCGGGGAGCTGTTTTTT
. . TRBJ1-2 TRBV28 CASSFEPSYGYTF TGTGCCAGCAGTTTCGAACCGAGCTATGGCTACACCTTC
many TRBD1 TRBJ2-3 TRBV12-3/TRBV12-4 CASSSGTGFTDTQYF TGTGCCAGCAGTTCGGGGACAGGGTTCACAGATACGCAGTATTTT
many . TRBJ2-3 TRBV7-2 CASSLAPAQNRWGVKDTQYF TGTGCCAGCAGCTTAGCCCCAGCCCAGAACAGATGGGGTGTAAAGGATACGCAGTATTTT
few TRBD2 TRBJ2-4 TRBV28 CASSLSRGGAGSVRAKNIQYF TGTGCCAGCAGTTTAAGCCGGGGGGGGGCGGGATCGGTGCGAGCCAAAAACATTCAGTACTTC
. . TRBJ2-3 TRBV4-1 CASSQGFMDTQYF TGCGCCAGCAGCCAGGGCTTCATGGATACGCAGTATTTT
many . TRBJ2-1 TRBV28 CASTSPSGEQFF TGTGCCAGCACCTCCCCTTCGGGGGAGCAGTTCTTC
many TRBD1 TRBJ1-3 TRBV2 CASSAIGTGGRNTIYF TGTGCCAGCAGTGCTATCGGAACAGGGGGCCGAAACACCATATATTTT
many . TRBJ1-1 TRBV3-1 CASSQDLGNTEAFF TGTGCCAGCAGCCAAGATCTGGGGAACACTGAAGCTTTCTTT
many TRBD2 TRBJ2-7 TRBV4-2 CASSQVGLAGGYEQYF TGTGCCAGCAGCCAAGTGGGACTAGCGGGAGGGTACGAGCAGTACTTC
many . TRBJ2-7 TRBV2 CASSPQGGLSYEQYF TGTGCCAGCAGCCCGCAGGGGGGGCTCTCCTACGAGCAGTACTTC
. TRBD2 TRBJ2-1 TRBV24-1 CATQLAGGRNEQFF TGTGCCACCCAACTAGCGGGAGGGCGGAATGAGCAGTTCTTC
many . TRBJ2-7 TRBV24-1 CATGDWTEGSYEQYF TGTGCCACGGGGGACTGGACGGAAGGTTCCTACGAGCAGTACTTC
. TRBD1 TRBJ1-2 TRBV29-1 CSVGGTGRTGYTF TGCAGCGTTGGGGGGACAGGGCGTACTGGCTACACCTTC